The 3 T cell receptor beta chains given below trace back to one sample, sequenced in a study of OX40 agonist ivuxolimab in advanced cancers. The protocol was immunoSEQ multiplex PCR, while the TCRdb copy is restricted to in-frame clones and leaves out a portion. Of around 45,000 clones listed, over 70% were seen once; the top ten hold about 10%. Sequenced material: CD4+ or CD8+ T cells sorted from blood, taken in a trial of the OX40 agonist ivuxolimab. Every receptor here comes from an adult with an advanced solid tumor such as melanoma, head and neck, liver or kidney cancer.

This rearrangement joins TRBV11-2 to TRBJ2-3; 7 nucleotides agree with TRBD1. V dropped 2 bases and J dropped 1; count of bases not matched to a gene: 6. This CDR3 has 16 amino acids. Germline loops: CDR1 SGHAT, CDR2 FQNNGV. In DNA, the CDR3 is TGTGCCAGCAGCTTATTATGGCAGGGGGGCACAGATACGCAGTATTTT. Encoded protein: CASSLLWQGGTDTQYF. Based on the CDR3 plus reference TRBV11-2 and TRBJ2-3, the full variable domain is EAGVAQSPRYKIIEKRQSVAFWCNPISGHATLYWYQQILGQGPKLLIQFQNNGVVDDSQLPKDRFSAERLKGVDSTLKIQPAKLEDSAVYLCASSLLWQGGTDTQYFGPGTRLTVL.

The chain joins TRBV29-1 to TRBJ1-2; D is uncertain. CDR1 SQVTM and CDR2 ANQGSEA come from the germline V gene. CDR3 size: 11 residues. V gave up 8 bases and J gave up 6 bases, with 13 bases separating them. CDR3 nucleotide sequence: TGCAGCTGGGTAGGGCTAAATGGCTACACCTTC. This sequence encodes CSWVGLNGYTF.

The V gene is TRBV18, the J gene TRBJ2-2; D is perhaps TRBD1 (6 bases). Trimming shortened V by 5 bases and J by 5 bases, and 12 bases separated the two germline ends. The CDR3 is made up of 14 amino acids. The germline gives CDR1 KGHSH, CDR2 LQKENI. The CDR3 DNA follows: TGTGCCAGCTCAAAGGGACAATGGACCGGGGAGCTGTTTTTT. Amino acids: CASSKGQWTGELFF.